This TCR beta chain was documented in a study of blood T cell repertoires in COVID-19. In the study overall: COVID-19 samples collected from the United States, Italy and Spain covered acute and convalescent phases.

TCRdb's table, derived via immunoSEQ multiplex PCR, lists solely in-frame clones and lacks some. Counted here are fewer than 150,000 clones, over 80% occurring once; the ten biggest clones make up 18%. Germline assignment: CDR1 MGHRA and CDR2 YSYEKL. This CDR3 contains 16 residues. The ends lost 4 bases at V and 6 bases at J; junction bases unmatched: 11. The V and J genes are TRBV4-1 and TRBJ1-5; TRBD1 matches at 8 bases. Sequenced material: PBMCs or T cells enriched from blood (not recorded which). This TCR was sampled from a man aged 25-45 years who had recovered from COVID-19. The CDR3 sequence: CASSPTPGQAIQPQHF. The CDR3 nucleotides read TGCGCCAGCAGCCCAACCCCGGGACAGGCGATTCAGCCCCAGCATTTT.